This T cell receptor beta chain was sequenced in a study of blood T cells in healthy people across ages. A second PCR of roughly 7 to 11 cycles used a sample-barcoded 5' primer and a J-beta primer mix. Each CDR3 protein gets one entry after TCRdb re-called the 5' RACE reads with MiXCR. The sample holds approximately 1.5 million distinct CDR3 sequences, approximately 42% seen once. Germline CDR1 reads SGHTA; CDR2 reads FQGNSA. The CDR3 runs to 18 residues. The chain combines TRBV7-2 with TRBJ2-1; 11 positions match TRBD2. The better agreement between TRBJ2-7 and the DNA end casts doubt on the J call. The clonotype comes from a woman in her late teens or twenties in good health. Sequenced material: blood. In DNA, the CDR3 is TGTGCCAGCAGCTTAGGAGATAGCGGGAGGGTCTACTACAATGAGCAGTACTTC. Its translation: CASSLGDSGRVYYNEQYF.